This T cell receptor beta chain was captured by sequencing in a study of regulatory T cells in long-lasting Graves disease (dated by TCRdb to 2020 to 2022). A note on the overall study: Patients with newly diagnosed Graves' disease had been on antithyroid drugs for under 3 months. Patients with persistent Graves' disease were compared with patients with newly diagnosed Graves' disease using TCR sequencing and RNA sequencing of peripheral blood. The study took place in China and was registered as a clinical trial. A total of around 35 samples underwent TCR sequencing, from roughly 13 patients with persistent Graves' disease and about 20 patients with newly diagnosed Graves' disease. General findings and caveats noted by the study authors: The study examined only peripheral blood because the primary lesion, thyroid tissue, could not be accessed. Persistent patients shared more public clonotypes among themselves (around 2,800) than newly diagnosed patients did (approximately 970). Preferential use of TRBV28, TRBJ1-2 and TRBJ2-5 was observed in persistent disease, whereas TRBV20-1 and TRBJ2-1 were favored in newly diagnosed disease. Persistent Graves' disease patients showed lower TCR Shannon entropy and fewer highly expanded clones than newly diagnosed patients, suggesting clonal expansion. The authors noted that the small sample size was a limitation that may lower accuracy. Only the TCR beta chain was sequenced and analyzed.

Preparation of the library involved multiplex PCR. Sequenced on an Illumina HiSeq 4000. iRepertoire HTBI primers and Arm-PCR amplification of CDR3 regions were used to construct TCR beta libraries. PCR products were gel purified before sequencing. The paper's processing steps were these. Across samples, 60 to 80 TRBV and 13 to 15 TRBJ segments were identified and used for gene usage analysis of CDR3 amino acid clonotypes. COPE and FqMerger were used to merge filtered high-quality paired reads into contigs. BLAST was used to align contigs to IMGT TRBV, TRBD and TRBJ reference genes, and CDR3 was defined according to IMGT. Highly expanded clones were defined as clonotypes with a frequency above 0.1%. Shannon entropy was used to measure repertoire diversity, and the Gini coefficient was used to measure V-J evenness. Public clonotypes were defined as clonotypes shared by more than one individual. The public reads were quality trimmed at Q25 with fastp and then assembled into clones with MiXCR by TCRdb, keeping productive beta chains. One record per CDR3 amino acid sequence lists the most common genes and DNA. TCRdb's processing, not the authors', yielded these V and J calls. Here the sample has under 450,000 distinct CDR3 sequences; 10% to 15% occur a single time. The top ten constitute approximately 20% of the sample.

Comments on this clonotype: No cognate antigen has been identified for it. No clone much larger than this one lies a single base away; base qualities are absent.

The CDR3 contains 14 residues, cysteine and phenylalanine counted. Just CDR3 DNA is preserved here, 42 bases in frame from base 1. V trim: 7 bases; J trim: 15 bases; unmatched bases: 15. As encoded in the germline V gene, CDR1 is SQVTM while CDR2 is ANQGSEA. This sample's time point label indicates: newly diagnosed GD, antithyroid drugs for less than 3 months. For both TCR sequencing and RNA sequencing, RNA was extracted from PBMCs in TRIzol. The diagnosis of Graves' disease was made according to American Thyroid Association guidelines. The patients came from an endocrinology department in Xi'an, China. Each patient gave about 9.1 milliliters of peripheral blood, collected in an EDTA anticoagulant tube. PBMCs were isolated by Ficoll Paque Plus density gradient separation without further T cell sorting. RNA quality was checked with an Agilent 2100 Bioanalyzer and agarose gel, and concentration with a NanoDrop 2000.

The data also belong to a second study, concerning T cells in Graves' hyperthyroidism and ophthalmopathy. As the second publication notes: Stable Graves' hyperthyroidism was defined as the absence of progression to ophthalmopathy over 18 months of follow-up. Hyperthyroidism patients were newly diagnosed, had a disease duration of under 2 months, and were aged 18 to 65 years. The study excluded patients with uncontrolled infections, other autoimmune diseases, pregnancy or lactation. Diagnoses were established on the basis of clinical symptoms, serum thyroxine and TRAb, thyroid ultrasound, and orbital computed tomography. The TCR CDR3 was subjected to a first round of RT-PCR using the HTBI primer set and the Qiagen OneStep RT-PCR kit. Most expanded thyroid clonotypes (frequency above 0.001) were also detected in blood, suggesting blood repertoires may reflect thyroid immune responses. A 13 V-J signature model separated ophthalmopathy from stable hyperthyroidism, with nearly 90% sensitivity and roughly 82% specificity in cross-validation and 80%/75% in testing. During validation, the model predicted progression to ophthalmopathy a median of approximately 7 months ahead of onset, with more than 55% sensitivity and 72% to 80% specificity. TCR V-J signatures able to tell the groups apart were searched for in a discovery cohort of approximately 95 patients, of whom 43 had Graves' ophthalmopathy and around 57 had stable Graves' hyperthyroidism. Prospective prediction of ophthalmopathy was tested in an independent validation cohort consisting of some 18 hyperthyroidism patients and more than 15 patients who later progressed to ophthalmopathy. For training and testing, the 110 or so patients in the discovery cohort were randomly divided in a 7:3 ratio. In roughly six Graves' hyperthyroidism patients, the study also compared T-cell repertoires from thyroid tissue with T-cell repertoires from blood. After sampling, hyperthyroidism patients received methimazole starting at 30 mg daily, and ophthalmopathy patients received high-dose intravenous methylprednisolone. Libraries were constructed in a second round of multiplex PCR, after which size selection and purification were carried out. The libraries were sequenced on an Illumina HiSeq2000 using paired-end 100 bp reads. SOAPnuke was used to process the raw data, removing reads that contained adapters or uncalled bases, had a mean Phred below 15, or lacked an exact match to the constant primer or identifier. COPE v1.2.5 was used to merge high-quality paired reads, and clonotypes were defined as unique nucleotide sequences. MiTCR v1.1 was used to align clonotypes to the IMGT TRBV, TRBD and TRBJ reference segments. The analysis was restricted to V-J combinations with a frequency above 0.0001, which together covered just over 98% of the repertoires. The TCS score was defined as the ratio of F50 (clonal expansion) to E x V (chaos), calculated using BLOSUM62-based TCRdist between CDR3 peptides within each V-J. Welch's t-statistics and random forest reduced 450 to 600 V-J features to 13, which were used in a naive Bayes classifier (R e1071). No statistical method was used to fix the sample size in advance, and group allocation was not hidden from the investigators. The paper reports TCR Vbeta CDR3 sequencing of 140 or so peripheral blood samples: 40 or so ophthalmopathy, fewer than 80 hyperthyroidism and around 17 progressor patients.

The V and J segments used are TRBV29-1 and TRBJ2-1, with 13 bases matching TRBD2. The source of this sequence is a woman between 18 and 29 years old with Graves disease. Donor details come from another sample of the same person, matched by shared clones. Sequenced here: peripheral blood mononuclear cells (PBMCs), sampled at new diagnosis, from a patient treated with antithyroid drugs. The DNA is as follows: TGCAGCGCCCAAGGACTAGCGGGAGAGATTGCTTCGTTCTTC. It encodes CSAQGLAGEIASFF.